This TCR beta chain emerged from a study of cytomegalovirus exposure and HLA in healthy donors. Trimming took 1 base from V and 1 from J; bases not matched to a gene: 0. Germline loops: CDR1 GTSNPN, CDR2 SVGIG (reference sequence). The CDR3 spans 13 residues. Note on this clone: The antigen remains undetermined.

PCR employed 60 Vbeta and 13 Jbeta primers. The protocol was immunoSEQ multiplex PCR, while the TCRdb copy is restricted to in-frame clones and leaves out a portion. The sample contains about 160,000 clones, around four fifths of which appear only once. Study-level points and caveats: Later analysis showed TCR association rates varying by HLA locus, highest for DRB1 and lowest for HLA-C. With later analysis, a missense DCLRE1C variant became linked to TCR beta V- and J-gene trimming. Reported findings show TCR beta sequences accurately forecast HLA-A and HLA-B alleles in most subjects. Presence/absence comparisons presumed near-even sequencing depth among donors.

The sequenced sample consisted of PBMCs. J is TRBJ1-2 and V is TRBV30; 7 bases are shared with TRBD1. The source is a woman aged 25 to 39 in good health and CMV-seronegative. The CDR3 sequence is CAWSGDSNYGYTF. CDR3 bases: TGTGCCTGGAGTGGGGACAGTAACTATGGCTACACCTTC.